This T cell receptor (beta chain) was identified during a study of blood T cell repertoires in COVID-19. Study overall: Samples taken during acute and convalescent COVID-19 were collected in the United States, Italy and Spain. Nucleic acid was either cDNA or gDNA, and it came from T cells, B-cell-depleted T cells, or PBMCs.

Enrolled during active infection, Seattle patients were then followed longitudinally. Germline V CDR1 and CDR2: SGHTA, FQGNSA. The CDR3 runs 15 residues. Trimming stripped 1 base from V and 2 bases from J, with 11 bases between. Per the original methods: Reference gene primer amplification yielded estimated nucleated cell counts. The assay was immunoSEQ multiplex PCR, and TCRdb's table has in-frame clones only and misses some. Clonal size and the V and J genes are those of that table, whereas D and trimming came from the DNA. The sample lists 440,000 or so clones; 89% were seen once. The sample was peripheral blood. The clonotype originates from a woman in her thirties or forties with COVID-19, enrolled during active disease. The V gene is TRBV7-2, the J gene TRBJ1-1; D is perhaps TRBD1 (6 bases). The CDR3: CASSLGIRGNTEAFF. The DNA for the CDR3 is TGTGCCAGCAGCTTAGGGATCAGGGGAAACACTGAAGCTTTCTTT. The entire variable domain, with the rest obtained from reference TRBV7-2 and TRBJ1-1, is as follows: GAGVSQSPSNKVTEKGKDVELRCDPISGHTALYWYRQSLGQGLEFLIYFQGNSAPDKSGLPSDRFSAERTGGSVSTLTIQRTQQEDSAVYLCASSLGIRGNTEAFFGQGTRLTVV.